These 25 T cell receptor beta chains originate from one sample sequenced in a study of Graves' ophthalmopathy and Graves' hyperthyroidism (dated by TCRdb to 2017 to 2018). Sequencer: Illumina HiSeq 2000. For repertoire sequencing, TCR beta CDR3 regions were amplified from RNA transcripts. HTBI primers and the Qiagen OneStep RT-PCR kit were used in a first-round RT-PCR, which was followed by a second-round multiplex PCR, size selection and purification. TCRdb itself trimmed the public reads at Q25 with fastp, ran MiXCR and retained productive beta chains. Rows matching on CDR3 protein sequence are summarized as one entry with the most common DNA and genes. The sample table records hundreds of thousands of distinct CDR3 sequences; about a fifth of these occur just once. The ten largest clones represent roughly 6.9% of the sample. Sample: peripheral blood. These TCRs come from a woman younger than 30 with stable Graves' hyperthyroidism. Some clones in this sample may be carry-over from other donors' samples. Donor details come from another sample of the same person, matched by shared clones.

The V call is TRBV6-2 or TRBV6-3, the J call TRBJ2-2; D may be TRBD2 (6 bases). V gave up 7 bases and J gave up 4 bases, with 16 bases separating them. Germline lookup yields CDR1 MNHEY and CDR2 SVGEGT. CDR3 length equals 15 residues. The CDR3 DNA follows: TGTGCCAGCACCCCGGGGACTGGGGTCACCGGGGAGCTGTTTTTT. As protein: CASTPGTGVTGELFF.

In its sample, this clonotype was seen many times. This chain links TRBV6-4 with TRBJ1-1; unclear D gene. Trimming pared 0 bases from V and 5 bases from J, leaving 10 bases between. Germline lookup yields CDR1 MRHNA and CDR2 SNTAGT. The CDR3 sequence is 14 residues long. DNA for the CDR3: TGTGCCAGCAGTGACTCCTCGATTGGGACTGAAGCTTTCTTT. This translates into CASSDSSIGTEAFF.

This clonotype was recorded many times. The chain recombines TRBV29-1 with TRBJ1-5; a possible D gene is TRBD1 (5 bases). Trimming took 4 bases from V and 4 from J, leaving 14 bases between them. This CDR3 has 14 amino acids. CDR1 and CDR2 from the germline V gene are SQVTM and ANQGSEA. The DNA for the CDR3 is TGCAGCGTTGCCCAGGGCCCTACAAATCAGCCCCAGCATTTT. This encodes CSVAQGPTNQPQHF.

As concerns this clonotype: One end of the junction varies from germline; a read error may be responsible. The chain employs TRBV12-3 or TRBV12-4 and TRBJ1-1; D uncertain. The CDR3 extends over 14 amino acids. CDR3 nucleotides: TGCGCCAGCACCTTCCACCCGCTGAACACTGAAGCTTTCTTT. Translated: CASTFHPLNTEAFF.

The chain joins TRBV20-1 to TRBJ2-2, with 7 bases matching TRBD1. The CDR3 runs 14 residues. J lost 4 bases, V lost 4 bases, and 6 bases had no gene match. In germline, CDR1 is DFQATT, CDR2 SNEGSKA (reference sequence). The CDR3 bases are TGCAGTGCTATCGAGGGGGCGGGCACCGGGGAGCTGTTTTTT. This gives the protein CSAIEGAGTGELFF.

This clonotype was seen many times. The chain couples TRBV6-1 to TRBJ2-5, with D maybe TRBD1 (5 bases). Trimming stripped 6 bases from V and 1 base from J, with 15 bases between. Germline V lookup: CDR1 MNHNS, CDR2 SASEGT. The CDR3 extends over 15 amino acids. As DNA, the CDR3 is TGTGCCAGCAGGGACACCCTATCACCCCAAGAGACCCAGTACTTC. It codes for CASRDTLSPQETQYF.

This clonotype has a count of ten or more. The chain combines TRBV20-1 with TRBJ1-5; D perhaps matches TRBD1 (5 bases). V shed 6 bases and J shed 5 bases, with 17 bases lying between them. This CDR3 is 14 amino acids long. From germline, CDR1 is DFQATT and CDR2 SNEGSKA (reference sequence). CDR3 DNA: TGCAGTGCCCGAGGTAGGGGCCTTTATCAGCCCCAGCATTTT. Translated, it gives CSARGRGLYQPQHF.

The rearrangement links TRBV19 to TRBJ2-5; tentatively, D is TRBD1 (7 bases). The CDR3 has 16 residues. Germline V gene data show CDR1 as LNHDA and CDR2 as SQIVND (reference sequence). V lost 5 bases and J 2 bases, leaving 18 bases between the germline ends. Written as DNA, the CDR3 is TGTGCCAGTAGTCCTCAACGCAGGGGGGAACAAGAGACCCAGTACTTC. Its protein is CASSPQRRGEQETQYF.

In its sample, this clonotype was seen many times. The chain is built from TRBV20-1 and TRBJ1-6, with a weak D call TRBD1 (5 bases). Between the trimmed V and J ends, which lost 1 base and 0 bases, there was a span of 13 bases. Germline CDR1 and CDR2: DFQATT and SNEGSKA (reference sequence). The CDR3 extends over 17 amino acids. The CDR3: CSARASEGSSYNSPLHF. The CDR3 DNA is TGCAGTGCTAGAGCGTCGGAGGGGAGCTCCTATAATTCACCCCTCCACTTT.

There are a few counts of this clonotype. J is TRBJ1-5 and V is TRBV4-1; D may be TRBD1 (5 bases). The CDR3 has 15 amino acids. The V end was cut by 0 bases, the J end by 6 bases, with 12 bases between. Germline lookup yields CDR1 MGHRA and CDR2 YSYEKL. The CDR3 is CASSQEGQGIQPQHF. CDR3 in DNA: TGCGCCAGCAGCCAAGAAGGCCAGGGTATTCAGCCCCAGCATTTT.

This clonotype was found many times. The chain employs TRBV12-3 or TRBV12-4 and TRBJ2-5, with 11 positions matching TRBD2. V gave up 6 bases and J gave up 3 bases; unmatched junction bases: 6. This CDR3 contains 15 residues. The CDR3 region has the DNA TGTGCCAGCAGGCTATCGACTAGCGGGAAAGAGACCCAGTACTTC. This gives the protein CASRLSTSGKETQYF.

This chain joins TRBV5-1 and TRBJ1-2, with a weak D call TRBD1 (6 bases). CDR1 SGHRS and CDR2 YFSETQ come from the germline V gene. The germline V and J ends were trimmed by 5 bases and 6 bases, with 11 bases remaining between them. There are 12 residues in the CDR3. The CDR3, as DNA: TGCGCCAGCAGTGGGGACACCAATGGCTACACCTTC. Its protein product is CASSGDTNGYTF.

The CDR3 is CASSAVVTGELFF. CDR3 nucleotide sequence: TGTGCCAGCAGCGCCGTGGTCACCGGGGAGCTGTTTTTT. This chain joins TRBV9 and TRBJ2-2, with D unclear. Trimming cost V 3 bases and J 4 bases, with 7 bases left between them. The CDR3 loop spans 13 amino acids. CDR1 and CDR2 (germline): SGDLS, YYNGEE.

The chain has TRBV7-2 and TRBJ2-5, with 10 bases aligning to TRBD2. The CDR3 runs 13 residues. The germline V gene has CDR1 SGHTA and CDR2 FQGNSA. The CDR3 here is CASGRRAQETQYF. CDR3 nucleotides: TGTGCTAGCGGGAGGCGCGCCCAAGAGACCCAGTACTTC.

This clonotype was counted ten times or more. The chain has TRBV20-1 and TRBJ2-2, with 12 bases identical to TRBD2. This CDR3 contains 14 residues. Germline V CDR1 and CDR2: DFQATT, SNEGSKA (reference sequence). The V and J ends lost 5 bases and 4 bases, in that order; junction bases with no gene match: 2. The CDR3 sequence is CSALAGGSTGELFF. Written as DNA, the CDR3 is TGCAGTGCTCTAGCGGGGGGGAGCACCGGGGAGCTGTTTTTT.

Many counts were recorded for this clonotype. The J gene is TRBJ1-1, the V gene TRBV12-3 or TRBV12-4; D ambiguous. Deletions cut 6 bases from V and 1 base from J, with 15 bases between. CDR3 size: 15 residues. DNA for the CDR3: TGTGCCAGCAGCACTCTTCGGGGAGGGAACACTGAAGCTTTCTTT. Translated: CASSTLRGGNTEAFF.

The chain carries TRBV7-8 and TRBJ2-7; a possible D gene is TRBD1 (6 bases). The CDR3 spans 14 residues. Per germline, CDR1 SGHVS and CDR2 FQNEAQ. V was cut by 2 bases and J by 2 bases, with 10 bases left in between. The CDR3: CASSLTGLPYEQYF. CDR3 in DNA: TGTGCCAGCAGCTTAACAGGGCTCCCCTACGAGCAGTACTTC.

The V call is TRBV12-3 or TRBV12-4, the J call TRBJ2-5, with 7 bases matching TRBD2. CDR3 size: 15 residues. V was clipped by 7 bases and J by 3 bases; unmatched bases: 11. CDR3 sequence reads: CASTDHAGREETQYF. The CDR3 DNA follows: TGTGCCAGCACTGACCACGCAGGGAGGGAAGAGACCCAGTACTTC.

This clonotype showed up many times. The rearrangement uses TRBV6-1 and TRBJ1-2; D remains ambiguous. From germline, CDR1 is MNHNS and CDR2 SASEGT. Trimming shortened V by 1 base and J by 4 bases, and 10 bases separated the two germline ends. This CDR3 is built from 14 residues. CDR3 DNA sequence: TGTGCCAGCAGTGAAGTTGTCGTTTCCTATGGCTACACCTTC. Translated: CASSEVVVSYGYTF.

This clonotype was counted a few times. The chain's CDR3 is CASSSPDRGKNIQYF. The DNA of the CDR3 is TGTGCCAGCAGCTCGCCCGACAGGGGGAAAAACATTCAGTACTTC. The chain recombines TRBV11-2 with TRBJ2-4; 9 bases fit TRBD1. This CDR3 is 15 amino acids long. The J segment lost 4 bases and the V segment lost 4 bases, leaving 5 bases of the junction unmatched. In germline, CDR1 is SGHAT, CDR2 FQNNGV.

This clonotype was counted ten times or more. The chain is built from TRBV3-1 and TRBJ1-1, with a possible D match to TRBD1 (5 bases). This CDR3 region has 13 residues. Trimming left V 3 bases short and J 7 bases short, with 12 bases between. From germline, CDR1 is LGHDT and CDR2 YNNKEL (reference sequence). The CDR3 nucleotides read TGTGCCAGCAGCCATGGAGGTGGGGGTGAAGCTTTCTTT. This sequence encodes CASSHGGGGEAFF.

In its sample, this clonotype was seen once. The chain joins TRBV10-3 to TRBJ1-2, with D unclear. This CDR3 has 12 residues. From germline, CDR1 is ENHRY and CDR2 SYGVKD. V dropped 4 bases and J dropped 0 bases, with 3 bases sitting between them. The CDR3 region is CAISGSNYGYTF. The DNA of the CDR3 is TGTGCCATCAGTGGGTCTAACTATGGCTACACCTTC.

This rearrangement joins TRBV30 to TRBJ1-2; D ambiguous. CDR3 length: 16 amino acids. V lost 1 base and J lost 0, with 15 bases in between. Germline V lookup: CDR1 GTSNPN, CDR2 SVGIG (reference sequence). CDR3 sequence: CAWSAWRGRPNYGYTF. As DNA, the CDR3 is TGTGCCTGGAGTGCATGGAGAGGCCGCCCTAACTATGGCTACACCTTC.

This clonotype was seen repeatedly, ten times or more. The rearrangement joins TRBV5-1 to TRBJ1-1; TRBD1 might be the D (5 bases). The germline V gene has CDR1 SGHRS and CDR2 YFSETQ. The V and J ends lost 4 bases and 4 bases respectively, with 14 bases between them. The CDR3 consists of 14 residues. DNA of the CDR3: TGCGCCAGCAGCCCCCCTGGGGGGAGCACTGAAGCTTTCTTT. Residues: CASSPPGGSTEAFF.

Comment on this clonotype: A clone one base away is much larger, so this may be a read error. The rearrangement links TRBV5-4 to TRBJ1-5; weak D call: TRBD1 (5 bases). This CDR3 is built from 14 residues. Per the germline V gene, CDR1 is SGHNT and CDR2 is YYREEE (reference sequence). The CDR3: CASSDDRSNQPQRF. The DNA for the CDR3 is TGTGCCAGCAGCGATGACAGAAGCAATCAGCCCCAGCGTTTT.